This T cell receptor (beta chain) derives from a study of blood T cell repertoires in COVID-19. At the level of the study: Nucleic acid was either cDNA or gDNA, and it came from T cells, B-cell-depleted T cells, or PBMCs.

As processed by the authors: Amplification from reference gene primers served as the basis for estimated nucleated cell counts. Sequenced by immunoSEQ multiplex PCR; TCRdb stores in-frame clones only, minus some. V, J and clone size were drawn from that table, and D and trimming were deduced from the DNA. In the table there are more than 95,000 clones, about 85% of which are singletons. This CDR3 region has 13 residues. The germline V gene has CDR1 LGHDT and CDR2 YNNKEL (reference sequence). Between the trimmed V and J ends, which lost 4 bases and 0 bases, there was a span of 7 bases. Sequencing used peripheral blood. The chain carries TRBV3-1 (or the pseudogene TRBV3-2) and TRBJ2-7; a weak D match, TRBD2 (5 bases). This receptor was identified in a man aged 55 to 69 with acute or convalescent COVID-19. CDR3 loop: CASSPRDSYEQYF. CDR3 coding DNA: TGTGCCAGCAGCCCCCGGGACTCCTACGAGCAGTACTTC.